One and the same sample provided the 4 T cell receptor beta chains below, sequenced in a study of T cell responses to AZD1222 COVID-19 vaccine. The repertoire was sequenced with immunoSEQ multiplex PCR; TCRdb's copy has only in-frame clones and lacks some. Of roughly 120,000 clones listed, 89% were seen once; the top ten hold under 5%. The sequencing here drew on peripheral blood, taken on day 0 of AZD1222 vaccination. The receptors were gathered from an adult in good health.

This chain connects TRBV20-1 to TRBJ1-1; 8 bases fit TRBD1. The CDR3 has 11 residues. Germline V gives CDR1 DFQATT, CDR2 SNEGSKA (reference sequence). V shed 2 bases, J shed 11 bases, and the junction held 4 bases outside the gene matches. The CDR3 region has the DNA TGCAGTGCTAGAACGGACAGGGACGCTTTCTTT. This codes for CSARTDRDAFF.

The genes are TRBV7-9 and TRBJ2-2, with D possibly being TRBD1 (6 bases). This CDR3 is 15 amino acids long. Between the trimmed V and J ends, which lost 4 bases and 6 bases, there was a span of 15 bases. The germline gives CDR1 SEHNR, CDR2 FQNEAQ (reference sequence). The CDR3 DNA reads TGTGCCAGCAGCTATGACAGGCGAAGCCCCGGGGAGCTGTTTTTT. This codes for CASSYDRRSPGELFF. The full variable domain, rest sourced from reference TRBV7-9 and TRBJ2-2, is DTGVSQNPRHKITKRGQNVTFRCDPISEHNRLYWYRQTLGQGPEFLTYFQNEAQLEKSRLLSDRFSAERPKGSFSTLEIQRTEQGDSAMYLCASSYDRRSPGELFFGEGSRLTVL.

The J gene is TRBJ1-2, the V gene TRBV2; no clear D. This CDR3 contains 13 residues. Germline loops: CDR1 SNHLY, CDR2 FYNNEI. Trimming shortened V by 4 bases and J by 10 bases, and 16 bases separated the two germline ends. The CDR3, as DNA: TGTGCCAGCAGTGGTCGGTTGGAGTCGATCTACACCTTC. Translation: CASSGRLESIYTF.

The chain links TRBV27 to TRBJ1-1; a weak D match, TRBD1 (5 bases). The CDR3 spans 11 residues. Germline CDR1 is MNHEY and CDR2 is SMNVEV (reference sequence). Trimming stripped 5 bases from V and 9 bases from J, with 10 bases between. CDR3 sequence (DNA): TGTGCCAGCAGTCTGAAGGGACAAGCTTTCTTT. Translating it yields CASSLKGQAFF.